Listed below are T cell receptor beta chains from one sample, sequenced in a study of beta chain features in type 1 diabetes. Assay used: immunoSEQ multiplex PCR; TCRdb lists only in-frame clones, some missing. The repertoire holds approximately 330,000 clones, with 11% as singletons. Source material: naive CD4+ T cells from blood. Receptor source: a woman aged 25 to 45 in good health. CDR3s include the opening cysteine and the closing phenylalanine or tryptophan. Each record gives: V gene, D gene, clone size, J gene, CDR3 protein, CDR3 DNA. D genes are given only for firm matches. A row's size may be missing; if present it is once, few, many or a size class.

TRBV6-6	-	-	TRBJ1-1	CASQGGSMNTEAFF	TGTGCCAGCCAAGGCGGCTCCATGAACACTGAAGCTTTCTTT
TRBV19	-	few	TRBJ2-3	CASSTTLLAADTQYF	TGTGCCAGTAGTACCACCCTATTAGCGGCAGATACGCAGTATTTT
TRBV5-4	-	few	TRBJ2-1	CASSTGRGSYNEQFF	TGTGCCAGCAGCACAGGGCGCGGGTCCTACAATGAGCAGTTCTTC
TRBV4-3	TRBD1	few	TRBJ1-1	CASSHSGTANTEAFF	TGCGCCAGCAGCCATTCCGGGACAGCGAACACTGAAGCTTTCTTT
TRBV7-2	-	few	TRBJ2-7	CASSLEGTYEQYF	TGTGCCAGCAGCTTGGAGGGAACCTACGAGCAGTACTTC
TRBV5-1	TRBD2	-	TRBJ2-1	CASSVGLADYNEQFF	TGCGCCAGCAGCGTGGGACTAGCGGACTACAATGAGCAGTTCTTC
TRBV19	-	-	TRBJ2-3	CASSLAGTLTDTQYF	TGTGCCAGTAGCCTTGCCGGGACTCTCACAGATACGCAGTATTTT
TRBV7-9	-	few	TRBJ2-3	CASSSLSSSTDTQYF	TGTGCCAGCAGTTCCCTAAGTTCTAGCACAGATACGCAGTATTTT
TRBV15	-	-	TRBJ2-7	CATSRDLGGGVQYF	TGTGCCACCAGCAGAGATCTTGGAGGAGGGGTACAGTACTTC
TRBV4-2	-	-	TRBJ1-1	CASSPSAGDTEAFF	TGTGCCAGCAGCCCTTCCGCGGGGGACACTGAAGCTTTCTTT
TRBV18	-	-	TRBJ1-2	CASSPPNREGVNYGYTF	TGTGCCAGCTCACCACCGAACAGGGAAGGAGTTAACTATGGCTACACCTTC
TRBV7-6	-	few	TRBJ1-5	CASSLETGRNQPQHF	TGTGCCAGCAGCTTAGAAACGGGGAGGAATCAGCCCCAGCATTTT
TRBV10-3	-	-	TRBJ2-7	CAIAGPTYEQYF	TGTGCCATCGCGGGCCCTACCTACGAGCAGTACTTC
TRBV27	-	few	TRBJ2-2	CASSTAPNTGELFF	TGTGCCAGCAGTACTGCCCCGAACACCGGGGAGCTGTTTTTT
TRBV28	TRBD1	-	TRBJ2-1	CASRSGDRGNEQFF	TGTGCCAGCAGAAGCGGCGACAGGGGTAATGAGCAGTTCTTC
TRBV5-1	-	-	TRBJ2-3	CASSLTTITDTQYF	TGCGCCAGCAGCTTGACTACGATCACAGATACGCAGTATTTT
TRBV7-7	TRBD1	-	TRBJ2-3	CASSSTGDSTDTQYF	TGTGCTAGCAGCTCGACAGGGGATAGCACAGATACGCAGTATTTT
TRBV4-1	-	-	TRBJ1-5	CASSQSQGIGERSNQPQHF	TGCGCCAGCAGCCAGTCCCAGGGCATAGGGGAACGAAGCAATCAGCCCCAGCATTTT
TRBV5-1	-	-	TRBJ1-2	CASSPTNYGYTF	TGCGCCAGCAGCCCTACGAACTATGGCTACACCTTC
TRBV18	-	-	TRBJ2-7	CASSPSDDEQYF	TGTGCCAGCTCACCCAGTGATGACGAGCAGTACTTC
TRBV4-3	-	-	TRBJ2-2	CASSPRGRTGELFF	TGCGCCAGCAGCCCTAGGGGTCGCACCGGGGAGCTGTTTTTT
TRBV10-3	TRBD2	few	TRBJ2-4	CAISDLAGENIQYF	TGTGCCATCAGCGACCTAGCGGGAGAAAACATTCAGTACTTC
TRBV7-2	TRBD2	few	TRBJ2-5	CASSPGLAEETQYF	TGTGCCAGCAGCCCCGGACTAGCGGAAGAGACCCAGTACTTC
TRBV6-5	TRBD2	few	TRBJ2-1	CASSIQTSGGEQFF	TGTGCCAGCAGCATCCAGACTAGCGGAGGTGAGCAGTTCTTC
TRBV4-2	-	-	TRBJ2-7	CASSQAPTGVLEQYF	TGTGCCAGCAGCCAAGCACCCACCGGGGTACTCGAGCAGTACTTC
TRBV5-1	-	few	TRBJ1-1	CASSPLRGLAEAFF	TGCGCCAGCAGCCCATTGCGGGGGTTGGCTGAAGCTTTCTTT
TRBV9	-	few	TRBJ2-1	CASSVSSPHNEQFF	TGTGCCAGCAGCGTAAGCTCTCCACACAATGAGCAGTTCTTC
TRBV7-9	TRBD2	-	TRBJ2-1	CASSLKWPGGASYNEQFF	TGTGCCAGCAGCCTCAAATGGCCGGGGGGGGCCTCCTACAATGAGCAGTTCTTC
TRBV28	TRBD1	-	TRBJ2-5	CASSPHDRVETQYF	TGTGCCAGCAGCCCCCACGACAGGGTTGAGACCCAGTACTTC
TRBV6-6	TRBD2	few	TRBJ2-1	CASSRSGSSYNEQFF	TGTGCCAGCAGCCGTAGCGGGAGCTCCTACAATGAGCAGTTCTTC
TRBV6-5	-	few	TRBJ2-7	CASSRGQGYEQYF	TGTGCCAGCAGCAGAGGACAAGGCTACGAGCAGTACTTC
TRBV29-1	-	-	TRBJ1-5	CSAQGVGNQPQHF	TGCAGCGCACAGGGCGTCGGCAATCAGCCCCAGCATTTT
TRBV5-1	-	few	TRBJ1-5	CASSLDGDSNQPQHF	TGCGCCAGCAGCCTAGACGGAGATAGCAATCAGCCCCAGCATTTT
TRBV9	TRBD2	-	TRBJ2-1	CASSRLAGEGNEQFF	TGTGCCAGCAGCAGACTAGCGGGAGAGGGGAATGAGCAGTTCTTC
TRBV5-1	TRBD2	-	TRBJ2-1	CASSLDKAGGPRNEQFF	TGCGCCAGCAGCTTGGATAAAGCGGGAGGGCCTAGGAATGAGCAGTTCTTC
TRBV2	-	few	TRBJ2-1	CASRKGGPSSREFF	TGTGCCAGCAGAAAAGGGGGACCCTCCTCCCGCGAGTTCTTC
TRBV7-2	-	few	TRBJ2-6	CASSLAVGVDSGANVLTF	TGTGCCAGCAGCTTAGCGGTGGGAGTGGACTCTGGGGCCAACGTCCTGACTTTC
TRBV18	-	few	TRBJ2-1	CASSPIAGTYNEQFF	TGTGCCAGCTCACCAATCGCGGGAACCTACAATGAGCAGTTCTTC
TRBV18	TRBD1	few	TRBJ2-5	CASSHGTDQETQYF	TGTGCCAGCTCTCACGGGACAGACCAAGAGACCCAGTACTTC
TRBV6-1	-	few	TRBJ1-1	CASSDTQGQNTEAFF	TGTGCCAGCAGTGACACCCAGGGACAGAACACTGAAGCTTTCTTT
TRBV30	-	few	TRBJ1-2	CAWSLPGHRYGYTF	TGTGCCTGGAGCCTCCCGGGACACCGCTATGGCTACACCTTC
TRBV15	-	few	TRBJ1-5	CATSRDREQYSNQPQHF	TGTGCCACCAGCAGAGACAGGGAACAGTATAGCAATCAGCCCCAGCATTTT
TRBV6-1	-	few	TRBJ1-5	CASSRGDSNQPQHF	TGTGCCAGCAGCAGGGGCGATAGCAATCAGCCCCAGCATTTT
TRBV4-3	-	-	TRBJ2-1	CASSQAFNEQFF	TGCGCCAGCAGCCAGGCTTTCAATGAGCAGTTCTTC
TRBV25-1	TRBD1	few	TRBJ1-5	CASTGTGGNQPQHF	TGTGCCAGCACGGGAACAGGGGGCAATCAGCCCCAGCATTTT
TRBV4-3	-	-	TRBJ1-3	CASSQDLRLNGNTIYF	TGCGCCAGCAGCCAAGATCTGCGACTGAATGGAAACACCATATATTTT
TRBV7-2	TRBD1	-	TRBJ2-1	CASRGSGTGYNEQFF	TGTGCCAGCAGAGGTTCCGGGACAGGGTACAATGAGCAGTTCTTC
TRBV29-1	-	few	TRBJ2-5	CSVSDQGGETQYF	TGCAGCGTTTCCGATCAGGGAGGAGAGACCCAGTACTTC
TRBV30	-	-	TRBJ2-3	CAWSVRQLDTQYF	TGTGCCTGGAGTGTCAGACAGCTAGATACGCAGTATTTT